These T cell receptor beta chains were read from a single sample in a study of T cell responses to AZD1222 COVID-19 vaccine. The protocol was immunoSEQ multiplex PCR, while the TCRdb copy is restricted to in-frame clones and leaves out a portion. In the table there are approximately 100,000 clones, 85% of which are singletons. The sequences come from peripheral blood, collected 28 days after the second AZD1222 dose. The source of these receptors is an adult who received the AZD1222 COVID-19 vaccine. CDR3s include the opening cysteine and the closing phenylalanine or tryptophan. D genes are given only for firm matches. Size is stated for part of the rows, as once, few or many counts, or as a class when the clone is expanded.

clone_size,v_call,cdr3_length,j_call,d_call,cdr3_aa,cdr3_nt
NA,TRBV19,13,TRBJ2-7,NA,CASSIRTKYEQYF,TGTGCCAGTAGTATACGGACCAAATACGAGCAGTACTTC
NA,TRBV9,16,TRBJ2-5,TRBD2,CASSVGERGQQETQYF,TGTGCCAGCAGCGTAGGGGAGCGGGGGCAACAAGAGACCCAGTACTTC
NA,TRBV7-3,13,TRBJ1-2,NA,CASSEGTRYGYTF,TGTGCCAGCAGCGAAGGGACTCGCTATGGCTACACCTTC
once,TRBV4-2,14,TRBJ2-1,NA,CASSPNGGDNEQFF,TGTGCCAGCAGCCCTAACGGCGGGGACAATGAGCAGTTCTTC
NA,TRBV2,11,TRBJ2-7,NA,CASRMDSPTYF,TGTGCCAGCAGGATGGACTCCCCCACATACTTC
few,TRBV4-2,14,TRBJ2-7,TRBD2,CASSQASGSYEQYF,TGTGCCAGCAGCCAAGCTAGCGGCTCCTACGAGCAGTACTTC
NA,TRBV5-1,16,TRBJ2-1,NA,CASSFVGGAYSDEQFF,TGCGCCAGCAGCTTTGTGGGGGGCGCGTATTCGGATGAGCAGTTCTTC
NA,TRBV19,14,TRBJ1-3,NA,CASRDTGTGNTIYF,TGTGCCAGTAGGGATACAGGGACTGGAAACACCATATATTTT
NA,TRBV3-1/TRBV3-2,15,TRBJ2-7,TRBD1,CASSHGQGPTYEQYF,TGTGCCAGCAGCCACGGACAGGGGCCAACCTACGAGCAGTACTTC
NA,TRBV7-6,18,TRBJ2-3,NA,CASSLASRLATPTDTQYF,TGTGCCAGCAGCTTAGCATCTCGGCTAGCTACCCCCACAGATACGCAGTATTTT
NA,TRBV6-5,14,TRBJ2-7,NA,CASSRGGTAYEQYF,TGTGCCAGCAGTCGAGGGGGAACAGCCTACGAGCAGTACTTC
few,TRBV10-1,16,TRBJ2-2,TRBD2,CASSDPAGGSTGELFF,TGCGCCAGCAGTGATCCAGCGGGGGGAAGCACCGGGGAGCTGTTTTTT
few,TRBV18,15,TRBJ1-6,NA,CASSPPGGYNSPLHF,TGTGCCAGCTCACCACCAGGGGGATATAATTCACCCCTCCACTTT
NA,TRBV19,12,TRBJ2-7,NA,CASSPGGNEQYF,TGTGCCAGTAGCCCTGGGGGGAACGAGCAGTACTTC
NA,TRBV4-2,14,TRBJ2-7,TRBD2,CASSGQRGGNEQYF,TGTGCCAGCAGTGGGCAGCGGGGAGGGAACGAGCAGTACTTC
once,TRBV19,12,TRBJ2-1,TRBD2,CASSTVSGRKFF,TGTGCCAGTAGTACGGTGAGCGGGAGAAAGTTCTTC
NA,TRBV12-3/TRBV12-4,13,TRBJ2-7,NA,CASSLEQNYEQYF,TGTGCCAGCAGTTTGGAACAGAATTACGAGCAGTACTTC
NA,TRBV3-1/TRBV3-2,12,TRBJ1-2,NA,CASSLQGYGYTF,TGTGCCAGCAGCCTCCAGGGGTACGGCTACACCTTC
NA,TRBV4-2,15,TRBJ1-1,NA,CASSQEPGRNTEAFF,TGTGCCAGCAGCCAAGAACCAGGGAGGAACACTGAAGCTTTCTTT
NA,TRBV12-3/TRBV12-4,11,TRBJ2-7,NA,CASSKTGVQYF,TGTGCCAGCTCCAAGACCGGGGTGCAGTACTTC
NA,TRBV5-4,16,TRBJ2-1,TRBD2,CASSFPLAGAPSEQFF,TGTGCCAGCAGCTTCCCTTTAGCGGGGGCCCCGAGTGAGCAGTTCTTC
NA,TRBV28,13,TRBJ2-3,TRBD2,CASRKLAGEPQYF,TGTGCCAGCAGGAAGCTAGCGGGAGAGCCGCAGTATTTT
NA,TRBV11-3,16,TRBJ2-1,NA,CASSLSWQGQRNEQFF,TGTGCCAGCAGCTTATCTTGGCAGGGACAAAGGAATGAGCAGTTCTTC
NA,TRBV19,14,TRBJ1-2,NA,CASTNLGLADGYTF,TGTGCCAGTACTAATCTTGGCTTGGCGGATGGCTACACCTTC
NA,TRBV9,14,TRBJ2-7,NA,CASSEGTDSYEQYF,TGTGCCAGCAGCGAGGGGACGGATTCCTACGAGCAGTACTTC
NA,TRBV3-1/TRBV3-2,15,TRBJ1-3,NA,CASSRDPGAGNTIYF,TGTGCCAGCAGCCGCGACCCAGGGGCTGGAAACACCATATATTTT
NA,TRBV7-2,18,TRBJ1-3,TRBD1,CASSLATPQGISGNTIYF,TGTGCCAGCAGCTTAGCCACGCCACAGGGGATTTCTGGAAACACCATATATTTT
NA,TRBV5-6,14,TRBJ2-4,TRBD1,CASSPTTGVNIQYF,TGTGCCAGCAGCCCCACGACAGGGGTAAACATTCAGTACTTC
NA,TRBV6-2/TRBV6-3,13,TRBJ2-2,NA,CASSYLNTGELFF,TGTGCCAGCAGTTATCTGAACACCGGGGAGCTGTTTTTT
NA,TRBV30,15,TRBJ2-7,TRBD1,CAWSLGQGSSYEQYF,TGTGCCTGGAGCCTGGGACAGGGCTCCTCCTACGAGCAGTACTTC
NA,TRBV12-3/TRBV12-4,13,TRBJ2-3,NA,CASTPVGTDTQYF,TGTGCCAGCACCCCGGTGGGAACAGATACGCAGTATTTT
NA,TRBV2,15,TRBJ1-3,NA,CASSVGQPSGNTIYF,TGTGCCAGCAGTGTAGGACAGCCCTCTGGAAACACCATATATTTT
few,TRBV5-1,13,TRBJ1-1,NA,CASSPFTDTEAFF,TGCGCCAGCAGCCCATTTACGGACACTGAAGCTTTCTTT
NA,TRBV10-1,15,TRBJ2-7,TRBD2,CATPTNGRAPYEQYF,TGCGCCACCCCGACGAACGGGAGGGCCCCCTACGAGCAGTACTTC
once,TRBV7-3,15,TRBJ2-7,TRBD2,CASSLNGGSTYEQYF,TGTGCCAGCAGCTTAAACGGGGGGTCCACCTACGAGCAGTACTTC
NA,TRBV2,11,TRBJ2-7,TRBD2,CASSSSGEQYF,TGTGCCAGCAGCTCTAGCGGCGAGCAGTACTTC
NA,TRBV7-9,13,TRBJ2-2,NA,CASSLQGTGELFF,TGTGCCAGCAGCTTACAGGGGACCGGGGAGCTGTTTTTT